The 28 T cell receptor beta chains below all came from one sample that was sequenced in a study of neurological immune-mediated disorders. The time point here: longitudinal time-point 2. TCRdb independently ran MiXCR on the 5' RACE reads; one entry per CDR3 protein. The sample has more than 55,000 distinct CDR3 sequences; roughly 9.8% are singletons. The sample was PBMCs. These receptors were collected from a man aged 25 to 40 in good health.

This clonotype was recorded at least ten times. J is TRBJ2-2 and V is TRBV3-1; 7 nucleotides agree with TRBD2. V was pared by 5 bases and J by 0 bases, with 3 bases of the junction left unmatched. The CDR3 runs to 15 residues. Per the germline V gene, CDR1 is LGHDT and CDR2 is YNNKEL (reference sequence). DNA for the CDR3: TGTGCCAGCAGCTCCACTAGCGCGAACACCGGGGAGCTGTTTTTT. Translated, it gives CASSSTSANTGELFF.

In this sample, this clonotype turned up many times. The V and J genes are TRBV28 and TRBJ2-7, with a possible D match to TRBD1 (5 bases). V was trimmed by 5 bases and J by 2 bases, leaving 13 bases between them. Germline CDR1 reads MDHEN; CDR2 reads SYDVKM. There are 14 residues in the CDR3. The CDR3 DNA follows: TGTGCCAGCAGTCAGGGATCCACTACCTACGAGCAGTACTTC. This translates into CASSQGSTTYEQYF.

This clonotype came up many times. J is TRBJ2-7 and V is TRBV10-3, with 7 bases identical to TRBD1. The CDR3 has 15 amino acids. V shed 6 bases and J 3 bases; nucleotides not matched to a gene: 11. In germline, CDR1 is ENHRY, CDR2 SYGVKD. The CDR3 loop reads CAISRQGGKGYEQYF. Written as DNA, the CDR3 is TGTGCCATCAGCAGACAGGGCGGCAAGGGCTACGAGCAGTACTTC.

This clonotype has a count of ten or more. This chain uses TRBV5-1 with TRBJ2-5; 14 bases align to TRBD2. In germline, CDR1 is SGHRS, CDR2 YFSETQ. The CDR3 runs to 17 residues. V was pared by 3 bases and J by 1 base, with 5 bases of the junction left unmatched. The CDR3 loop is CASSSGLAGGVQETQYF. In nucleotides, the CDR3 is TGCGCCAGCAGCTCCGGACTAGCGGGAGGAGTCCAAGAGACCCAGTACTTC.

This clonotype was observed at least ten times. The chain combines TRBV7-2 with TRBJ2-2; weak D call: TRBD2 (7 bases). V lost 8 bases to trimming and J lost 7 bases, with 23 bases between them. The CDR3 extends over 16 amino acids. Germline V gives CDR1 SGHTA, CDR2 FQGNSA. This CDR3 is CASSSSWGGPGGELFF. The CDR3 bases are TGTGCCAGCTCCTCCTCTTGGGGGGGGCCGGGCGGGGAGCTGTTTTTT.

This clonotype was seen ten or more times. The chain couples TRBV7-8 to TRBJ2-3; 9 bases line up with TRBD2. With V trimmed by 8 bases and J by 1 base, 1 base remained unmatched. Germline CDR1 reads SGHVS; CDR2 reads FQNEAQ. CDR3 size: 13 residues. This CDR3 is CASGGRGTDTQYF. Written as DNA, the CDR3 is TGTGCCAGCGGCGGGAGGGGCACAGATACGCAGTATTTT.

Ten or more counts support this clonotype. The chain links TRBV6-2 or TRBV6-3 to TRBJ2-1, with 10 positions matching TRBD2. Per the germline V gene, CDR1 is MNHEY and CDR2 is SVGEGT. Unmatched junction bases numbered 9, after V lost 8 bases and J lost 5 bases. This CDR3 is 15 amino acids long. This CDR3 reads CASDQAGGPHNEQFF. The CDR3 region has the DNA TGTGCCAGCGACCAAGCGGGAGGGCCACACAATGAGCAGTTCTTC.

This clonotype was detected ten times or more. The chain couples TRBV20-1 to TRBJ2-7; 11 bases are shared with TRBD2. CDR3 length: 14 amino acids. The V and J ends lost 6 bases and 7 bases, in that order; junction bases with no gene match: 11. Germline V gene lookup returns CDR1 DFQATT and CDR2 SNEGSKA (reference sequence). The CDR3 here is CSAPPPSGRWEQYF. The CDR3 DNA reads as TGCAGTGCCCCCCCCCCTAGCGGGAGGTGGGAGCAGTACTTC.

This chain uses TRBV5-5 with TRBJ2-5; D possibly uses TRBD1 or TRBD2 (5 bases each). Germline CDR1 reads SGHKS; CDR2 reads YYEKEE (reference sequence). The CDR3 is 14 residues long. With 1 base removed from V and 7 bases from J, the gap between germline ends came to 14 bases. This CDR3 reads CASSLLQVEGTQYF. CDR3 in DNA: TGTGCCAGCAGCTTGCTACAGGTCGAGGGGACCCAGTACTTC. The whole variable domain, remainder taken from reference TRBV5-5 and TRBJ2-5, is DAGVTQSPTHLIKTRGQQVTLRCSPISGHKSVSWYQQVLGQGPQFIFQYYEKEERGRGNFPDRFSARQFPNYSSELNVNALLLGDSALYLCASSLLQVEGTQYFGPGTRLLVL.

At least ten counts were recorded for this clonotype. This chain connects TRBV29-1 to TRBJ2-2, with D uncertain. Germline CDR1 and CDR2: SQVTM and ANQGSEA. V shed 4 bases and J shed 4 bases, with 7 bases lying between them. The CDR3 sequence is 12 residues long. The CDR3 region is CSVGLGTGELFF. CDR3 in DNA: TGCAGCGTTGGGCTCGGCACCGGGGAGCTGTTTTTT.

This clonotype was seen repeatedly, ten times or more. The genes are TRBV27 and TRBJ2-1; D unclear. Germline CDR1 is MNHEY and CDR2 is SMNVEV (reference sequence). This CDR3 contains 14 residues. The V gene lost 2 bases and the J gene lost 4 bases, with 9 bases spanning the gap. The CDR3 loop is CASSLVGRYNEQFF. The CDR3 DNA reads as TGTGCCAGCAGTTTAGTTGGCCGGTACAATGAGCAGTTCTTC.

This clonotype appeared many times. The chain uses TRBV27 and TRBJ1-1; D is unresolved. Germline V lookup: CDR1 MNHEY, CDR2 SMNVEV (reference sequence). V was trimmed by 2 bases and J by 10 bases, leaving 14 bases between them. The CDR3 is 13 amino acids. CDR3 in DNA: TGTGCCAGCAGTTTAGCTGGTGGCAATTCAGCTTTCTTT. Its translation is CASSLAGGNSAFF.

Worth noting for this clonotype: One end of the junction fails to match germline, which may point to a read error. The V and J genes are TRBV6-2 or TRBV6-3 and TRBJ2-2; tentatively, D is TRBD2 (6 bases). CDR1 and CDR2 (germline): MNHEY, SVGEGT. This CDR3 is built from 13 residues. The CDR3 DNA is TGTGCGAGCCACCGGGAGTACACAGGGGAGCTGTTTTTT. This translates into CASHREYTGELFF.

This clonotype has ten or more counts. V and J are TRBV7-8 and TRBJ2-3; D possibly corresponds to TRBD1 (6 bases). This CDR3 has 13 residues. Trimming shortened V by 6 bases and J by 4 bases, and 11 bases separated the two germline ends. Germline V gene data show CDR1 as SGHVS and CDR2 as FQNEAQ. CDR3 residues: CASRYRVADTQYF. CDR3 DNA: TGTGCCAGCAGGTACAGGGTCGCAGATACGCAGTATTTT.

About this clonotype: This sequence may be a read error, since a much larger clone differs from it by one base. As DNA, the CDR3 is TGTGCCAACAGCACGGGACTAGCGGGAGGGCCGCGGGATGAGCAGTTCTTC. Its protein product is CANSTGLAGGPRDEQFF. This rearrangement joins TRBV4-2 to TRBJ2-1; 16 bases map to TRBD2. The CDR3 has 17 amino acids. Germline-derived CDR1 and CDR2 are LGHNA and YNFKEQ.

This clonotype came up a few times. The CDR3 reads CASSSRRRLNSPLHF. CDR3 DNA sequence: TGTGCCAGCAGTTCGCGACGGAGACTTAATTCACCCCTCCACTTT. The chain recombines TRBV5-6 with TRBJ1-6; D remains ambiguous. There are 15 residues in the CDR3. The ends were cut back, 5 bases at V and 6 bases at J, with 15 bases in the middle. Germline CDR1 and CDR2: SGHDT and YYEEEE.

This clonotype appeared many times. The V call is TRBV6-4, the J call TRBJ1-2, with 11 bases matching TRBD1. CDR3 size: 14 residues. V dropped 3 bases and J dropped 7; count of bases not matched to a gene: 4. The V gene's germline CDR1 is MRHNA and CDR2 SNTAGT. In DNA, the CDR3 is TGTGCCAGCAGTGAGTGGACAGGGGGCCGTGGCTACACCTTC. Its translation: CASSEWTGGRGYTF.

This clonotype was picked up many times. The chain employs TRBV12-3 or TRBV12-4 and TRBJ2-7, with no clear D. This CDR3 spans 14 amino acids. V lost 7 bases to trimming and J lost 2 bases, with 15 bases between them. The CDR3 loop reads CASTDTVEAYEQYF. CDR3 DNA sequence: TGTGCCAGCACCGATACCGTCGAGGCCTACGAGCAGTACTTC.

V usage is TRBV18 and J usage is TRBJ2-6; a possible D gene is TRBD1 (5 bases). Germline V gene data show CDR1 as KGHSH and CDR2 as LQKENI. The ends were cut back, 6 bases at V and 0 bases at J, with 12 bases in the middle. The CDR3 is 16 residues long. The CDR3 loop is CASSATGNSGANVLTF. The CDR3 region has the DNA TGTGCCAGCTCGGCTACAGGAAACTCTGGGGCCAACGTCCTGACTTTC.

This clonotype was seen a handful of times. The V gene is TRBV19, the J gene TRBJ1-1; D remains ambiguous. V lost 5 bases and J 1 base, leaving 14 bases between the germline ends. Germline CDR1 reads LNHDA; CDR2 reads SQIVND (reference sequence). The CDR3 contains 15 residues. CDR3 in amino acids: CASSPLSYGNTEAFF. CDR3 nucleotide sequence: TGTGCCAGTAGTCCCCTATCCTACGGGAACACTGAAGCTTTCTTT.

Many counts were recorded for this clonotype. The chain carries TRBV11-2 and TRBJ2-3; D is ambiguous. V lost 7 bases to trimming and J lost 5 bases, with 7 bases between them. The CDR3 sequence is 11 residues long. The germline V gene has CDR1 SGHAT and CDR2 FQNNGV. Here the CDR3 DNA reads TGTGCCAGCACCCGAGGAGATACGCAGTATTTT. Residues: CASTRGDTQYF. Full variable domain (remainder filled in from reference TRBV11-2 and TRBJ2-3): EAGVAQSPRYKIIEKRQSVAFWCNPISGHATLYWYQQILGQGPKLLIQFQNNGVVDDSQLPKDRFSAERLKGVDSTLKIQPAKLEDSAVYLCASTRGDTQYFGPGTRLTVL.

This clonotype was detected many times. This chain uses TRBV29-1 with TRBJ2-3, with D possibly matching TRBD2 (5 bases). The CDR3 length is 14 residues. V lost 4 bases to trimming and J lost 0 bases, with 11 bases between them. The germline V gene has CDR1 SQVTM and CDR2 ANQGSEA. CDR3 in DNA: TGCAGCGTTGTCCTCGGCGGGAGCACAGATACGCAGTATTTT. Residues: CSVVLGGSTDTQYF.

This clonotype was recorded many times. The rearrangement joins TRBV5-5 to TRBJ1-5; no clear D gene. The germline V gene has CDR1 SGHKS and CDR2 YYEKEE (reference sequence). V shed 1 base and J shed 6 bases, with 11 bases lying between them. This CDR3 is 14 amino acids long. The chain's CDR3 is CASSLKRVGQPQHF. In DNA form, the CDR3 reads TGTGCCAGCAGCTTGAAAAGGGTAGGTCAGCCCCAGCATTTT.

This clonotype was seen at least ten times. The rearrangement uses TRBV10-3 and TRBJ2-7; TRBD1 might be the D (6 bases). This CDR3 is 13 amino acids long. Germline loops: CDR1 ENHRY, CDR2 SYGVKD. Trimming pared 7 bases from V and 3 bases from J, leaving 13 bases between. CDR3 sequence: CAITGDTVYEQYF. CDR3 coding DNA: TGTGCCATCACCGGGGACACCGTCTACGAGCAGTACTTC.

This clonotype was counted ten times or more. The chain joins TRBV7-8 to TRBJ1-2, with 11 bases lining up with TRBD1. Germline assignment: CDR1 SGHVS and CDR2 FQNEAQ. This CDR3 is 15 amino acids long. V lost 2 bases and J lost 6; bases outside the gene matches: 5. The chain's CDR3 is CASSLWTGGADGYTF. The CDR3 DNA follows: TGTGCCAGCAGCTTATGGACAGGGGGCGCGGATGGCTACACCTTC.

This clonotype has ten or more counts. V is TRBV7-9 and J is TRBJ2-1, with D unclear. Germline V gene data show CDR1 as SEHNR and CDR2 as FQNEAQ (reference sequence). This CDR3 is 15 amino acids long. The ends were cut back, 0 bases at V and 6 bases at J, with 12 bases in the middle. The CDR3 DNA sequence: TGTGCCAGCAGCTTAGCGTTGCAAGGGTCCAATGAGCAGTTCTTC. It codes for CASSLALQGSNEQFF.

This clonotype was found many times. CDR3 sequence: CASSRDRVSYEQFF. The CDR3, as DNA: TGTGCCAGCAGCCGGGACAGGGTTAGTTATGAGCAGTTCTTC. The chain has TRBV12-3 or TRBV12-4 and TRBJ2-1; 9 bases line up with TRBD1. Trimming at V came to 6 bases and at J to 8 bases, leaving 8 bases not matched to a gene. The CDR3 loop spans 14 amino acids.

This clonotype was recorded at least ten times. The CDR3 reads CASSESTGNPTYEQYF. CDR3 DNA sequence: TGCGCCAGCAGTGAGTCGACGGGGAACCCTACCTACGAGCAGTACTTC. The chain links TRBV10-2 to TRBJ2-7, with D possibly TRBD2 on 5 matching bases. The CDR3 has 16 amino acids. In germline, CDR1 is WSHSY, CDR2 SAAADI. Trimming took 0 bases from V and 2 from J, leaving 14 bases between them.